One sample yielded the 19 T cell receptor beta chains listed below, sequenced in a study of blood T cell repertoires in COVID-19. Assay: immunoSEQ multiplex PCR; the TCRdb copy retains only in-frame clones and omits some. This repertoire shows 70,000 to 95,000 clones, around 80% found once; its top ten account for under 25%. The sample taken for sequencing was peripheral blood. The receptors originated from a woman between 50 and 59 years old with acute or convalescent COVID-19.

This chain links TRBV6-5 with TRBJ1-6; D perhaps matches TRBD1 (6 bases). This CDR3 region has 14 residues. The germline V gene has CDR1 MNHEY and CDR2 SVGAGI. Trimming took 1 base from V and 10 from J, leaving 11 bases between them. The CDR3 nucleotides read TGTGCCAGCAGTTACTTTGGGGGCCTCTCACCCCTCCACTTT. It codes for CASSYFGGLSPLHF.

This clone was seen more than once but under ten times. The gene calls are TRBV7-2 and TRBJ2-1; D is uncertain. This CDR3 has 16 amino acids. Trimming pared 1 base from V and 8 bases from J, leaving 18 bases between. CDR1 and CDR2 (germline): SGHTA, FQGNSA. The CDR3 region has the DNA TGTGCCAGCAGCTTAGTGGCCCAACGGTTGGGCGATGAGCAGTTCTTC. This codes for CASSLVAQRLGDEQFF.

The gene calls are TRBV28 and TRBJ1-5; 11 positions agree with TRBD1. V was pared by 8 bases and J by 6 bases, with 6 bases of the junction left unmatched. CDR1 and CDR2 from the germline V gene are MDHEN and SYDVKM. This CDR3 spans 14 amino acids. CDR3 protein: CASVGQGAIQPQHF. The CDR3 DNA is TGTGCCAGCGTAGGACAGGGGGCGATTCAGCCCCAGCATTTT.

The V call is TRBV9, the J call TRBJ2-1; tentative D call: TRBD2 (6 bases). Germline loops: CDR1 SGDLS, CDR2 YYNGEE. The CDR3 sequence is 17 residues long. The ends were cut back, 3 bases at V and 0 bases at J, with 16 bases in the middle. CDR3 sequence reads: CASSATGLTSSYNEQFF. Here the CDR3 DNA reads TGTGCCAGCAGCGCGACGGGACTCACTAGCTCCTACAATGAGCAGTTCTTC.

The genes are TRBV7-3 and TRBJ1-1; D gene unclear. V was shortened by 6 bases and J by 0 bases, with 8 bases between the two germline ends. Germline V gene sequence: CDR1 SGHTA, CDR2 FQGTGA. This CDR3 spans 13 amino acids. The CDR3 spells CASSKEMNTEAFF. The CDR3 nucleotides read TGTGCCAGCAGTAAGGAGATGAACACTGAAGCTTTCTTT.

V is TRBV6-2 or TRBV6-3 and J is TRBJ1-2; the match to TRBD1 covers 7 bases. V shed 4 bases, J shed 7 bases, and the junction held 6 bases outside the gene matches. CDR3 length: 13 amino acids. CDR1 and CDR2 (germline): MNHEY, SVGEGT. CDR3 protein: CASSSPDRAGYTF. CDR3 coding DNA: TGTGCCAGCAGTTCCCCCGACAGGGCTGGCTACACCTTC.

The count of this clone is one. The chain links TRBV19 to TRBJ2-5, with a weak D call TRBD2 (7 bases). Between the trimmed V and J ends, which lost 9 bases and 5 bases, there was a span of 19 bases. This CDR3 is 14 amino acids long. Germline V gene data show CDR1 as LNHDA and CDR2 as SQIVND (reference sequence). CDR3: CASSLRGAGETQYF. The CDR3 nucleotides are TGTGCCAGCAGCCTACGGGGGGCGGGGGAGACCCAGTACTTC.

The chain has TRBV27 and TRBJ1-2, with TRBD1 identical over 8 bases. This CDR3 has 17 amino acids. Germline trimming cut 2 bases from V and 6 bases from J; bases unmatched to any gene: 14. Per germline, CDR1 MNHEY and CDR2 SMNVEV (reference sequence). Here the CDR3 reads CASSLNQQTGEHHGYTF. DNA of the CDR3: TGTGCCAGCAGTTTAAATCAGCAGACAGGGGAGCACCATGGCTACACCTTC.

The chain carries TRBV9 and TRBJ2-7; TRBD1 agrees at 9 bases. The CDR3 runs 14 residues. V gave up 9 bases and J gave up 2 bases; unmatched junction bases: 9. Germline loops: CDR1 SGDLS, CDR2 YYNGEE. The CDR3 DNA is TGTGCCAACTGGAGGACAGGGGTTGCCTACGAGCAGTACTTC. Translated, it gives CANWRTGVAYEQYF.

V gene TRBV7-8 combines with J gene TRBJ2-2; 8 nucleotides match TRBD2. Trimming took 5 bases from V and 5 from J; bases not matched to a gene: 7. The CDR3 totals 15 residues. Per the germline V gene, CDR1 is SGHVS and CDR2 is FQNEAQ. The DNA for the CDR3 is TGTGCCAGCAGCCCCCCAGCGGGGGAAACCGGGGAGCTGTTTTTT. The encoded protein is CASSPPAGETGELFF.

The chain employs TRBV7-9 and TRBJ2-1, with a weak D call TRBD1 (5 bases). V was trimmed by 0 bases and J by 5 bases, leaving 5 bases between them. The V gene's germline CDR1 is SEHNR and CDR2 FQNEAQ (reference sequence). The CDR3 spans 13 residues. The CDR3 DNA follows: TGTGCCAGCAGCTTAGCAGGGGACAATGAGCAGTTCTTC. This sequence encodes CASSLAGDNEQFF. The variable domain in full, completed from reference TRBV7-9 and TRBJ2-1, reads DTGVSQNPRHKITKRGQNVTFRCDPISEHNRLYWYRQTLGQGPEFLTYFQNEAQLEKSRLLSDRFSAERPKGSFSTLEIQRTEQGDSAMYLCASSLAGDNEQFFGPGTRLTVL.

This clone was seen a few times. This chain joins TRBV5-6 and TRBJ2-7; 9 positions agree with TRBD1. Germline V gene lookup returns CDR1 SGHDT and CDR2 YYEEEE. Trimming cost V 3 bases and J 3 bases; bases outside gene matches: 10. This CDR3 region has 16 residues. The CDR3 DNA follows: TGTGCCAGCAGCTCGAGACGGACAGGGGTCGGCTACGAGCAGTACTTC. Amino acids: CASSSRRTGVGYEQYF.

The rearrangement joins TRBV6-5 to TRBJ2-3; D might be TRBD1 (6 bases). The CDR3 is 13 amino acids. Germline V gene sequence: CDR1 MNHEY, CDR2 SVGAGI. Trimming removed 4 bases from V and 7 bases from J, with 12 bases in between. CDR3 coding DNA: TGTGCCAGCAGTTCTGCCCAGGGGAATACGCAGTATTTT. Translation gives CASSSAQGNTQYF.

CDR3 sequence (DNA): TGTGCCAGCAGCTTAGCCCGGGGAAGGGGAAACACCATATATTTT. It yields the protein CASSLARGRGNTIYF. The chain uses TRBV11-2 and TRBJ1-3; D is undetermined. Germline lookup yields CDR1 SGHAT and CDR2 FQNNGV. Trimming pared 1 base from V and 4 bases from J, leaving 11 bases between. This CDR3 has 15 amino acids.

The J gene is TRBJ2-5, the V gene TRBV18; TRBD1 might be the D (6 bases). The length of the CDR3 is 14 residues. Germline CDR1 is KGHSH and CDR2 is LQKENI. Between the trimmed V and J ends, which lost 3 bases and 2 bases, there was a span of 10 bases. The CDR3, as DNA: TGTGCCAGCTCACCCGACAGGAGGCAAGAGACCCAGTACTTC. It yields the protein CASSPDRRQETQYF.

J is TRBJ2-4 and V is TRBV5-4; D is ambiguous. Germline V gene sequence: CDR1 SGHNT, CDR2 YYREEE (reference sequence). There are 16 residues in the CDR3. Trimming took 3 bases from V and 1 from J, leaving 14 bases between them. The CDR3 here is CASSSPVSRAKNIQYF. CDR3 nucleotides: TGTGCCAGCAGCTCCCCCGTAAGCCGGGCCAAAAACATTCAGTACTTC.

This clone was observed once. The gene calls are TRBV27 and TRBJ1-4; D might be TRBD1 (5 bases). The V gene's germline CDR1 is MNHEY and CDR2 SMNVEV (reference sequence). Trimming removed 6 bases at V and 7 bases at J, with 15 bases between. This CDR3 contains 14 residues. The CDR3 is CASRPFGAAEKLFF. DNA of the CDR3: TGTGCCAGCAGACCCTTTGGGGCAGCTGAAAAACTGTTTTTT.

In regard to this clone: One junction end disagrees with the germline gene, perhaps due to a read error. CDR3 amino acids: CASSLDTDGTEAFF. CDR3 bases: TGTGCCAGCAGTTTGGACACCGACGGGACTGAAGCTTTCTTT. This rearrangement joins TRBV5-4 to TRBJ1-1, with D perhaps matching TRBD1 (5 bases). The CDR3 contains 14 residues. Germline V gives CDR1 SGHNT, CDR2 YYREEE (reference sequence).

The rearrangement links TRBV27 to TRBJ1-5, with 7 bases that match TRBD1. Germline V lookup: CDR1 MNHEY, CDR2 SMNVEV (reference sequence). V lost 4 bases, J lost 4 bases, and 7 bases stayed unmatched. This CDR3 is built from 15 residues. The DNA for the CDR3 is TGTGCCAGCAGTTCCCTTACAGGGGCAAATCAGCCCCAGCATTTT. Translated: CASSSLTGANQPQHF.